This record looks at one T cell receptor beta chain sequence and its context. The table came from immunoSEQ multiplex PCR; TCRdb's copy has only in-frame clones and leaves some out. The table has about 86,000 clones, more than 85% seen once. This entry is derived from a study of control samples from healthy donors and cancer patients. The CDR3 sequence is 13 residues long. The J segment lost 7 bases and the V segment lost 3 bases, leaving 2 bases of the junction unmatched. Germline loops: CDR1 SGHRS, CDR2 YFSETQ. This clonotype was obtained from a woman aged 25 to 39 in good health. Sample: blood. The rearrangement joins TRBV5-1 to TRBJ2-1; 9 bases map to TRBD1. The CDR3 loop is CASSSGTGNEQFF. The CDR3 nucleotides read TGCGCCAGCAGCTCCGGGACAGGGAATGAGCAGTTCTTC.